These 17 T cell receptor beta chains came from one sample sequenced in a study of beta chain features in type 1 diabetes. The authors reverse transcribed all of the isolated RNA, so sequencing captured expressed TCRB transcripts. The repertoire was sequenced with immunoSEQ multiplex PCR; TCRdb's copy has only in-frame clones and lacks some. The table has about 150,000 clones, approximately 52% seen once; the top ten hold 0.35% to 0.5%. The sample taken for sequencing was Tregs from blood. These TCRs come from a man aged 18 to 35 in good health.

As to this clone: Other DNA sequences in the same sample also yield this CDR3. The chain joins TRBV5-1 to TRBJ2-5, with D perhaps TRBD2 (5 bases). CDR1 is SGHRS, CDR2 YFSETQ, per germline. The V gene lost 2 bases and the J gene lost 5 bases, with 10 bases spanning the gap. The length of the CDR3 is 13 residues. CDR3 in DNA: TGCGCCAGCAGCTTTCGGGGTAGGGAGACCCAGTACTTC. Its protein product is CASSFRGRETQYF.

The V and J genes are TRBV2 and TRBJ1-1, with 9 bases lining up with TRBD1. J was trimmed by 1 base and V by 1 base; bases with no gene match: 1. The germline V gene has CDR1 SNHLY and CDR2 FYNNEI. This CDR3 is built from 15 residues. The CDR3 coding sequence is TGTGCCAGCAGTGAAGGGACAGGGGAGAACACTGAAGCTTTCTTT. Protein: CASSEGTGENTEAFF.

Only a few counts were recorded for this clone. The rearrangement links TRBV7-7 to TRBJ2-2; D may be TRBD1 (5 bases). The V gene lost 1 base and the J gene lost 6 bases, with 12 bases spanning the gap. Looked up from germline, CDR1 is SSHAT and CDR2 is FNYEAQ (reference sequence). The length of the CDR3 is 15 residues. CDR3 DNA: TGTGCCAGCAGCTTAGGGGGCCTAGGGTCCGGGGAGCTGTTTTTT. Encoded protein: CASSLGGLGSGELFF. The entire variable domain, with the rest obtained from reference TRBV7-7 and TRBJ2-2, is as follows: GAGVSQSPRYKVTKRGQDVTLRCDPISSHATLYWYQQALGQGPEFLTYFNYEAQPDKSGLPSDRFSAERPEGSISTLTIQRTEQRDSAMYRCASSLGGLGSGELFFGEGSRLTVL.

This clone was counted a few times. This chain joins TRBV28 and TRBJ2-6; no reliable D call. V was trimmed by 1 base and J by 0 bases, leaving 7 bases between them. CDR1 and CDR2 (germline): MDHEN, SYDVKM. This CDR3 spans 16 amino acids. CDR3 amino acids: CASSLYRVSGANVLTF. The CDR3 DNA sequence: TGTGCCAGCAGTTTATATCGGGTCTCTGGGGCCAACGTCCTGACTTTC.

The CDR3 DNA reads TGTGCCAGCACCAAACTGTGGGGGGAAATGAACACTGAAGCTTTCTTT. Its translation is CASTKLWGEMNTEAFF. This rearrangement joins TRBV7-8 to TRBJ1-1, with D possibly being TRBD1 (5 bases). CDR1 is SGHVS, CDR2 FQNEAQ, per germline. Trimming took 7 bases from V and 0 from J, leaving 18 bases between them. The CDR3 runs to 16 residues.

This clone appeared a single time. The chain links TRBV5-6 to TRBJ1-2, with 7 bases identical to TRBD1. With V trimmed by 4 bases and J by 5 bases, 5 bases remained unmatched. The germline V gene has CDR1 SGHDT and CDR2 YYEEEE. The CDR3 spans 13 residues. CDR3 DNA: TGTGCCAGCAGCCCCGACAGGGCTTATGGCTACACCTTC. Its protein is CASSPDRAYGYTF.

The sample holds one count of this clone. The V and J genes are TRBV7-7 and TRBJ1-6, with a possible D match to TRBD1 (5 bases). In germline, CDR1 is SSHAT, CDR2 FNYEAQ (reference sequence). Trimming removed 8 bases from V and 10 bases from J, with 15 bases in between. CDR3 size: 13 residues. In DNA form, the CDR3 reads TGTGCCAGCCTCGCAGGCGGGGACTCACCCCTCCACTTT. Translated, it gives CASLAGGDSPLHF.

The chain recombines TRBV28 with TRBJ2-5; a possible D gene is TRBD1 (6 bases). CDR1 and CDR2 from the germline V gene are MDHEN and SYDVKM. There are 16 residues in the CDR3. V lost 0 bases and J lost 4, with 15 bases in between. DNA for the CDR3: TGTGCCAGCAGTTTATGGGACAGAGGGGTGGGAGAGACCCAGTACTTC. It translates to CASSLWDRGVGETQYF.

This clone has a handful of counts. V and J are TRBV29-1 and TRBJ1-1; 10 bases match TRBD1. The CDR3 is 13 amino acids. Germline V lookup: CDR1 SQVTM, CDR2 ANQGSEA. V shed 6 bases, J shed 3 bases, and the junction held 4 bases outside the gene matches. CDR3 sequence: CSVTGGVHTEAFF. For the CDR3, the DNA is TGCAGCGTGACAGGGGGCGTCCACACTGAAGCTTTCTTT.

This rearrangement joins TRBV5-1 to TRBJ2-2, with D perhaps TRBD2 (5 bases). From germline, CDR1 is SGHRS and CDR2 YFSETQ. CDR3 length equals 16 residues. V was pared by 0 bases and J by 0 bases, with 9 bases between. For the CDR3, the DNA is TGCGCCAGCAGCTTGGGGCAGAGGGCGAACACCGGGGAGCTGTTTTTT. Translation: CASSLGQRANTGELFF.

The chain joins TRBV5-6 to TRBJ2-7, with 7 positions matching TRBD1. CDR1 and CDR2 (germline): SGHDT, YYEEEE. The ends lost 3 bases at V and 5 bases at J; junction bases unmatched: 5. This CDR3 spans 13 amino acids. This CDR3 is CASSSFDRDEQYF. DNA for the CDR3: TGTGCCAGCAGCTCCTTCGACAGGGACGAGCAGTACTTC.

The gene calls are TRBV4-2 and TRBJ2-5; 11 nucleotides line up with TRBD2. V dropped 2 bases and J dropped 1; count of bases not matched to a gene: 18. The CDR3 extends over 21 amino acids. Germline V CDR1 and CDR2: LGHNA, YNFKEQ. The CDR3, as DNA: TGTGCCAGCAGCCAAAGGAGAGGGACTAGCGGACCTCAAGAGTTCCAAGAGACCCAGTACTTC. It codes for CASSQRRGTSGPQEFQETQYF.

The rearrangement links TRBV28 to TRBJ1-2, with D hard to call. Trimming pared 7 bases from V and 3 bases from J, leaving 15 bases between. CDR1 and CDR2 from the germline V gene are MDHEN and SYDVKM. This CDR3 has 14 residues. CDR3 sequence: CASTDSGADYGYTF. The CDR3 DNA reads TGTGCCAGCACCGACTCGGGAGCCGACTATGGCTACACCTTC.

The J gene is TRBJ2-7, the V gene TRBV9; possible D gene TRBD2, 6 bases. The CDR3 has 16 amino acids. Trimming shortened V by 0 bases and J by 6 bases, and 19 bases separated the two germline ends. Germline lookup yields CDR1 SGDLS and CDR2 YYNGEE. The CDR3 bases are TGTGCCAGCAGCGTAGTATTGGGCGGGACCGTGGCCGAGCAGTACTTC. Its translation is CASSVVLGGTVAEQYF. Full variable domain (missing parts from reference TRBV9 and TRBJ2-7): DSGVTQTPKHLITATGQRVTLRCSPRSGDLSVYWYQQSLDQGLQFLIQYYNGEERAKGNILERFSAQQFPDLHSELNLSSLELGDSALYFCASSVVLGGTVAEQYFGPGTRLTVT.

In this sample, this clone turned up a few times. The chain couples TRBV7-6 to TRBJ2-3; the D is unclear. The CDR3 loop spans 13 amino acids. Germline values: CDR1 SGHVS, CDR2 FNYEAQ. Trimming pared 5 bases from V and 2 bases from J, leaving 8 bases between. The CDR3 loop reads CASSIRITDTQYF. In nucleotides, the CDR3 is TGTGCCAGCAGCATCAGAATCACAGATACGCAGTATTTT.

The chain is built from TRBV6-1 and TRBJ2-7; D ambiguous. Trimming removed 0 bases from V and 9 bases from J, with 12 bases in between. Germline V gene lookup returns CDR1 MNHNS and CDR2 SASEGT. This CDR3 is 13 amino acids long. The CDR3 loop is CASSEAPRVGQYF. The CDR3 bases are TGTGCCAGCAGTGAAGCCCCCCGAGTTGGGCAGTACTTC.

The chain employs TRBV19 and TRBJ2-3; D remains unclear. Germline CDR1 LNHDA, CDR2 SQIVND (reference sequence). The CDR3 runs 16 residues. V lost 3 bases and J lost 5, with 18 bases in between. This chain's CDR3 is CASSIGVSAFLDTQYF. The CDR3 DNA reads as TGTGCCAGTAGTATTGGAGTTTCGGCATTCTTAGATACGCAGTATTTT.